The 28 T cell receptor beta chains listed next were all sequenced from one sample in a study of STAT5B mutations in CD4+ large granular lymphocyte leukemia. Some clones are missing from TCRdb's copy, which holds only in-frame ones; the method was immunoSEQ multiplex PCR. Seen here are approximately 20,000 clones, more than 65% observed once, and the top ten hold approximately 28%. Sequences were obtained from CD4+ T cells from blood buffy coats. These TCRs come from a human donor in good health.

The CDR3 protein is CASSLGGTENYGYTF. The CDR3, as DNA: TGTGCCAGCAGCTTGGGAGGGACAGAGAACTATGGCTACACCTTC. The genes are TRBV5-4 and TRBJ1-2; 7 bases fit TRBD1. With V trimmed by 0 bases and J by 2 bases, 4 bases remained unmatched. Per the germline V gene, CDR1 is SGHNT and CDR2 is YYREEE (reference sequence). The CDR3 is made up of 15 amino acids.

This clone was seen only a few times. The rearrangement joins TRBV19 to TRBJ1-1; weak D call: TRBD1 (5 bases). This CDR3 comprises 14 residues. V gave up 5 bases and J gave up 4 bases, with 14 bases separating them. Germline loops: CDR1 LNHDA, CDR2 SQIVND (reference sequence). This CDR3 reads CASSQLRGGTEAFF. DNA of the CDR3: TGTGCCAGTAGTCAGCTGAGGGGTGGCACTGAAGCTTTCTTT.

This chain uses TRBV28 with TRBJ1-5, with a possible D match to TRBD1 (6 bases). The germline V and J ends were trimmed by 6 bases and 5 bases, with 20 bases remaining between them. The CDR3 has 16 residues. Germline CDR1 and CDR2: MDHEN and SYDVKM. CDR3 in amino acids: CASRPTYRASYQPQHF. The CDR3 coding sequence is TGTGCCAGCAGACCTACATACAGGGCCTCGTATCAGCCCCAGCATTTT.

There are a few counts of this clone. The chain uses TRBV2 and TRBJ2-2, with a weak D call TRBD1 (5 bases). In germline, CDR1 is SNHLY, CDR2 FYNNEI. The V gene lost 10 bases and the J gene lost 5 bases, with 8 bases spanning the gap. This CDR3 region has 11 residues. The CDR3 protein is CATQGTGELFF. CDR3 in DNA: TGTGCCACCCAGGGAACCGGGGAGCTGTTTTTT.

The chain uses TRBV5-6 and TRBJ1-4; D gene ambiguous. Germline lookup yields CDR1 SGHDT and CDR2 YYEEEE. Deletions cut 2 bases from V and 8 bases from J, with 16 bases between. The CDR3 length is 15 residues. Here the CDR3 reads CASSFGVGKGEKLFF. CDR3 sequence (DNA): TGTGCCAGCAGCTTTGGTGTTGGGAAGGGCGAAAAACTGTTTTTT.

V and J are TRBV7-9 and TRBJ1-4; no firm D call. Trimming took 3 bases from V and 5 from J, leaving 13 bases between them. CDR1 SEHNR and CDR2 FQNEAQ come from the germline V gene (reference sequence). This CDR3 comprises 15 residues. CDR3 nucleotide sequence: TGTGCCAGCAGCTTTTCCTCCGGCCCCAATGAAAAACTGTTTTTT. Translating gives CASSFSSGPNEKLFF.

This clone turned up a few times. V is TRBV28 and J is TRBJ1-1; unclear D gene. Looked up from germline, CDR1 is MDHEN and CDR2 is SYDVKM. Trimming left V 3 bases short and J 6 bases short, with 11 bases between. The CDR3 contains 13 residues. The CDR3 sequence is CASSFILRAEAFF. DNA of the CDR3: TGTGCCAGCAGTTTCATTTTGCGGGCTGAAGCTTTCTTT.

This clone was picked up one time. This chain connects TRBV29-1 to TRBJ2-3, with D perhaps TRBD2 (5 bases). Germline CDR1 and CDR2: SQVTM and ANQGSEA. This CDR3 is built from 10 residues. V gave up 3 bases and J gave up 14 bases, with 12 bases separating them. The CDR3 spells CSVDEGKGYF. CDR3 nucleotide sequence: TGCAGCGTTGATGAGGGAAAGGGGTATTTT.

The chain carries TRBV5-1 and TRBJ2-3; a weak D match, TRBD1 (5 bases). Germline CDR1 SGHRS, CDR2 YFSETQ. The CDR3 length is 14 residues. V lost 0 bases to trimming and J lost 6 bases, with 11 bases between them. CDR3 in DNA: TGCGCCAGCAGCTTGGGGGGCCTCTTGGATACGCAGTATTTT. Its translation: CASSLGGLLDTQYF.

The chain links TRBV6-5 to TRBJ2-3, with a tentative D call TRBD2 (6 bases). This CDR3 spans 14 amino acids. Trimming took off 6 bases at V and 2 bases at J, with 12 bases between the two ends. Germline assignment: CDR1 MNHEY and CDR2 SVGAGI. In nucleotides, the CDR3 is TGTGCCAGCAGCAGCGGGCAACACACAGATACGCAGTATTTT. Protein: CASSSGQHTDTQYF.

Written as DNA, the CDR3 is TGTGCCAGCAGATACAGTCCGGGACGGCAAGAGACCCAGTACTTC. Translation: CASRYSPGRQETQYF. The rearrangement links TRBV7-2 to TRBJ2-5; D could derive from TRBD1 or TRBD2 (5 bases each). V was clipped by 6 bases and J by 2 bases, with 16 bases between them. The CDR3 runs 15 residues. The V gene's germline CDR1 is SGHTA and CDR2 FQGNSA. Full variable domain (remainder filled in from reference TRBV7-2 and TRBJ2-5): GAGVSQSPSNKVTEKGKDVELRCDPISGHTALYWYRQSLGQGLEFLIYFQGNSAPDKSGLPSDRFSAERTGGSVSTLTIQRTQQEDSAVYLCASRYSPGRQETQYFGPGTRLLVL.

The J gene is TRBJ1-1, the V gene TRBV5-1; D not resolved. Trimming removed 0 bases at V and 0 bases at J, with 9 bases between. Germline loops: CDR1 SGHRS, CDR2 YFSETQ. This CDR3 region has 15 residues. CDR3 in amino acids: CASSLAAHMNTEAFF. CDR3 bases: TGCGCCAGCAGCTTGGCGGCCCACATGAACACTGAAGCTTTCTTT. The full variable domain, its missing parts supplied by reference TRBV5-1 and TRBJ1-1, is KAGVTQTPRYLIKTRGQQVTLSCSPISGHRSVSWYQQTPGQGLQFLFEYFSETQRNKGNFPGRFSGRQFSNSRSEMNVSTLELGDSALYLCASSLAAHMNTEAFFGQGTRLTVV.

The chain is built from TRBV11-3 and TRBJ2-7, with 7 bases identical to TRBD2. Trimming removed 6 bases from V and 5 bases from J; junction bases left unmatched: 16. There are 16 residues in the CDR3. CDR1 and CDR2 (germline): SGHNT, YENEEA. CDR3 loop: CASSSRRGGSFHEQYF. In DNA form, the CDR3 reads TGTGCCAGCAGTAGCCGCCGGGGCGGGAGCTTCCACGAGCAGTACTTC.

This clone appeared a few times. The CDR3 coding sequence is TGTGCCAGCACCAAATGGGACAACCCCTACGAGCAGTACTTC. Residues: CASTKWDNPYEQYF. The rearrangement uses TRBV6-5 and TRBJ2-7; weak D call: TRBD1 (6 bases). The CDR3 runs 14 residues. Trimming pared 7 bases from V and 2 bases from J, leaving 15 bases between. Germline V gene sequence: CDR1 MNHEY, CDR2 SVGAGI.

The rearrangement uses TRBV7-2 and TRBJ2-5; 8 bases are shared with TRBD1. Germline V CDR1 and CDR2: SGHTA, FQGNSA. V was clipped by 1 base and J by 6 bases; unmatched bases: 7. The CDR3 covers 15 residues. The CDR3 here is CASSLVQGAKQTQYF. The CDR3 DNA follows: TGTGCCAGCAGCTTAGTTCAGGGGGCTAAACAGACCCAGTACTTC.

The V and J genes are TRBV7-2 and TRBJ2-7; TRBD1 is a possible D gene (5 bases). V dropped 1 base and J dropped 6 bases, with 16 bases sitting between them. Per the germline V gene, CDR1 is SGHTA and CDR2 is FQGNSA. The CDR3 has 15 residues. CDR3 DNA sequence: TGTGCCAGCAGCTTAGGGGCCGGCTCCCAGGGCGAGCAGTACTTC. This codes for CASSLGAGSQGEQYF. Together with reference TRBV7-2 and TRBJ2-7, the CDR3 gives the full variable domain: GAGVSQSPSNKVTEKGKDVELRCDPISGHTALYWYRQSLGQGLEFLIYFQGNSAPDKSGLPSDRFSAERTGGSVSTLTIQRTQQEDSAVYLCASSLGAGSQGEQYFGPGTRLTVT.

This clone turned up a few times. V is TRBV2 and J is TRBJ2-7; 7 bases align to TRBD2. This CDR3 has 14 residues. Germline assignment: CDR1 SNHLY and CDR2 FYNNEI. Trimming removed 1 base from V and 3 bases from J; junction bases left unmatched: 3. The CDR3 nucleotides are TGTGCCAGCAGTGAAGTGCGGGAGTTCTACGAGCAGTACTTC. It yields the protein CASSEVREFYEQYF.

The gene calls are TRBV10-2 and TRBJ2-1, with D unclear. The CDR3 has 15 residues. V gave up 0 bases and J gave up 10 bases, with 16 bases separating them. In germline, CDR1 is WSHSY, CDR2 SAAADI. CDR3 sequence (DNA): TGCGCCAGCAGTGAGTCGACTTGGACGGGCTTCGAGCAGTTCTTC. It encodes CASSESTWTGFEQFF.

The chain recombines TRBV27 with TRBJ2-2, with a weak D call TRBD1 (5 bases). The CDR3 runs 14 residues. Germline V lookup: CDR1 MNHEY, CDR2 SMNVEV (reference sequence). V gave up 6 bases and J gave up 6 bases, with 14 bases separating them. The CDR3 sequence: CASRAGLEAGELFF. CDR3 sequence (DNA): TGTGCCAGCAGGGCAGGGCTAGAGGCCGGGGAGCTGTTTTTT.

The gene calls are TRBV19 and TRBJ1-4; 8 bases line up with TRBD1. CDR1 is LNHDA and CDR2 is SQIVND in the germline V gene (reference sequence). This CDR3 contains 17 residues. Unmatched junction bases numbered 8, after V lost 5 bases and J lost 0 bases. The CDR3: CASSPGGASATNEKLFF. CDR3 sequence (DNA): TGTGCCAGTAGTCCAGGGGGCGCCTCTGCAACTAATGAAAAACTGTTTTTT.

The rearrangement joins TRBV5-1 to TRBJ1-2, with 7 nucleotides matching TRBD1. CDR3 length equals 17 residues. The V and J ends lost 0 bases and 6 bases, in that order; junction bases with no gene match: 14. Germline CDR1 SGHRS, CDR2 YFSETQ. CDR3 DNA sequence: TGCGCCAGCAGCTTGGTAGAAGGACAGGCTCTTCTGGATGGCTACACCTTC. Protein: CASSLVEGQALLDGYTF. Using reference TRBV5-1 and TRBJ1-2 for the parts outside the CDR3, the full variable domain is KAGVTQTPRYLIKTRGQQVTLSCSPISGHRSVSWYQQTPGQGLQFLFEYFSETQRNKGNFPGRFSGRQFSNSRSEMNVSTLELGDSALYLCASSLVEGQALLDGYTFGSGTRLTVV.

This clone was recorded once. In nucleotides, the CDR3 is TGTGCCAGCTCACCACAGGCAGGACGTGGCTACACCTTC. It translates to CASSPQAGRGYTF. This chain connects TRBV18 to TRBJ1-2; D call uncertain. CDR1 KGHSH and CDR2 LQKENI come from the germline V gene. The ends were cut back, 1 base at V and 7 bases at J, with 10 bases in the middle. This CDR3 has 13 residues.

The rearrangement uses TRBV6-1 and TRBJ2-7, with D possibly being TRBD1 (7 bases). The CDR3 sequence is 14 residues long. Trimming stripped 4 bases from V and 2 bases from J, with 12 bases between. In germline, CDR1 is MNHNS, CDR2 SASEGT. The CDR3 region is CASSARGEAYEQYF. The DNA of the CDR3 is TGTGCCAGCAGTGCCAGGGGGGAAGCCTACGAGCAGTACTTC.

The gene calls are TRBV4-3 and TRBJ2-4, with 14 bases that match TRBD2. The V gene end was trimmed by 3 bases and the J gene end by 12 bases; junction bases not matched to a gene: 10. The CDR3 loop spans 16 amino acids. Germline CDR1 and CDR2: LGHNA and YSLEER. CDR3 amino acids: CASSQGLAGASVTQYF. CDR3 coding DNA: TGCGCCAGCAGCCAGGGACTAGCGGGGGCCTCGGTTACTCAGTACTTC.

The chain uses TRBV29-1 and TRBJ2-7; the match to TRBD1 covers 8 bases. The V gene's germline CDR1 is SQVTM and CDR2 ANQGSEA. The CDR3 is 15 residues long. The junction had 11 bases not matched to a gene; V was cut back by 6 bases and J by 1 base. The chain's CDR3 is CSVENRGSSSYEQYF. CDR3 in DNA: TGCAGCGTGGAAAACAGGGGGTCTTCGTCCTACGAGCAGTACTTC.

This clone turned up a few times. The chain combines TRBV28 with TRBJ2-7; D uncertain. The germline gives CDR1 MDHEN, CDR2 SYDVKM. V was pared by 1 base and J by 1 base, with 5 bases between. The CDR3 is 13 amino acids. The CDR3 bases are TGTGCCAGCAGTTTATCATCTTCCTACGAGCAGTACTTC. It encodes CASSLSSSYEQYF.

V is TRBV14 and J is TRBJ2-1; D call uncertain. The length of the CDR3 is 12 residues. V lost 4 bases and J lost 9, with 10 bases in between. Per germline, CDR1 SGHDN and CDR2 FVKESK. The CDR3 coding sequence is TGTGCCAGCAGCCCGGGTGTCGGTGAGCAGTTCTTC. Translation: CASSPGVGEQFF.

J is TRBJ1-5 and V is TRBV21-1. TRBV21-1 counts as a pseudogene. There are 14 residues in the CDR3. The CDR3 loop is CASSPPDGNQPQHF. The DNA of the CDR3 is TGTGCCAGCAGCCCCCCGGACGGAAATCAGCCCCAGCATTTT.